This T cell receptor (beta chain) was identified during a study of blood T cell repertoires in COVID-19. The wider study: T cells, B-cell-depleted T cells, or PBMCs provided the cDNA or gDNA that served as material.

Germline V gives CDR1 SGHRS, CDR2 YFSETQ. The V end lost 4 bases, the J end lost 2 bases, and 13 bases lay between the germline ends. The CDR3 consists of 14 residues. Study processing details: Scientists estimated how many nucleated cells there were by amplifying reference gene primers. Sequenced by immunoSEQ multiplex PCR; TCRdb stores in-frame clones only, minus some. V and J calls and clone size are as listed in that table; D and trimming were resolved from the DNA. The table shows about 210,000 clones, with 80% to 90% occurring only once. V gene TRBV5-1 combines with J gene TRBJ2-7; TRBD2 is a possible D gene (6 bases). This TCR was sampled from a woman aged 80 or over with acute or convalescent COVID-19. Input material: peripheral blood. CDR3 sequence reads: CASSPRDFTYEQYF. The DNA of the CDR3 is TGCGCCAGCAGCCCCCGGGACTTCACCTACGAGCAGTACTTC.